The clone carrying this T cell receptor (beta chain) was detected many times. Its antigen remains unknown. Stated time point: patch test 1, 2 weeks after DPC sensitization. The treatment here: therapeutic diphenylcyclopropenone sensitization with weekly scalp DPC. The donor pool consisted of alopecia patients aged 18 to 70 years, considered suitable for DPC. The record originates from a study of human T cells and chemical hapten exposure. For the study at large: Patients, a majority of them female, were diagnosed with alopecia areata, totalis or universalis. General observations from the study: Versus controls, significantly more large CDR3 similarity clusters arose from expanded TCRs. Higher patch test scores went with higher counts of PT1 expanded TCRs.

Via MiXCR, TCRdb re-called the RACE reads, giving one row per CDR3 protein. The profile shows some 340,000 distinct CDR3 sequences, approximately 6.9% of them singletons. V lost 8 bases, J lost 1 base, and 4 bases stayed unmatched. The germline CDR1 and CDR2 sequences are SQVTM and ANQGSEA. The CDR3 length is 12 residues. The receptor was derived from a woman younger than 35 with alopecia areata. Some clones in this sample may be carry-over from other donors' samples. The chain uses TRBV29-1 and TRBJ2-5; 7 nucleotides align to TRBD2. Specimen: whole blood, collected in connection with sensitization to the hapten diphenylcyclopropenone (DPC). The CDR3 protein is CSWGGVQETQYF. The DNA of the CDR3 is TGCAGCTGGGGAGGGGTCCAAGAGACCCAGTACTTC.